Below, 4 T cell receptor beta chains from the same sample are listed, as sequenced in a study of T cell repertoires in cytomegalovirus infection. MiXCR was run by TCRdb on the reads, yielding one entry per CDR3 protein. The table includes around 570,000 distinct CDR3 sequences, around two fifths detected once. No cognate antigen is known for these TCRs. Material: cultured PBMCs, obtained from culture after CMV antigen stimulation. These receptors were obtained from a human donor in good health (CMV status not recorded). Some clones in this sample may be carry-over from other donors' samples.

The CDR3: CATRRAVNEQFF. CDR3 sequence (DNA): TGTGCCACCCGAAGGGCCGTCAATGAGCAGTTCTTC. The chain recombines TRBV19 with TRBJ2-1; no firm D call. Between the trimmed V and J ends, which lost 10 bases and 6 bases, there was a span of 13 bases. CDR1 is LNHDA and CDR2 is SQIVND in the germline V gene (reference sequence). CDR3 size: 12 residues.

The table lists this clonotype with a few counts. The chain couples TRBV2 to TRBJ2-7; D is undetermined. The V end lost 7 bases, the J end lost 3 bases, and 13 bases lay between the germline ends. Germline-derived CDR1 and CDR2 are SNHLY and FYNNEI. The CDR3 extends over 13 amino acids. The CDR3 nucleotides read TGTGCCAGCATAGGTTTAGCCGTCTACGAGCAGTACTTC. Translating it yields CASIGLAVYEQYF.

The chain joins TRBV7-2 to TRBJ2-1; D is unresolved. Germline lookup yields CDR1 SGHTA and CDR2 FQGNSA. With 2 bases removed from V and 0 bases from J, the gap between germline ends came to 8 bases. The CDR3 covers 15 residues. The CDR3 DNA follows: TGTGCCAGCAGCTTATTGCGCAGCTCCTACAATGAGCAGTTCTTC. Its protein product is CASSLLRSSYNEQFF.

The CDR3 here is CATSRGLGETQYF. In nucleotides, the CDR3 is TGTGCCACCAGCAGAGGGTTAGGAGAGACCCAGTACTTC. This rearrangement joins TRBV15 to TRBJ2-5; D gene ambiguous. Trimming took 1 base from V and 4 from J, leaving 7 bases between them. The CDR3 consists of 13 residues. Germline CDR1 is LNHNV and CDR2 is YYDKDF (reference sequence). The variable domain in full, completed from reference TRBV15 and TRBJ2-5, reads DAMVIQNPRYQVTQFGKPVTLSCSQTLNHNVMYWYQQKSSQAPKLLFHYYDKDFNNEADTPDNFQSRRPNTSFCFLDIRSPGLGDTAMYLCATSRGLGETQYFGPGTRLLVL.